This is a list of T cell receptor beta chains from one sample in a study of cytomegalovirus exposure and HLA in healthy donors. The protocol was immunoSEQ multiplex PCR, while the TCRdb copy is restricted to in-frame clones and leaves out a portion. Of roughly 70,000 clones in the sample, 90% to 95% were seen once. Sequenced input: PBMCs. The receptors come from a man aged 18 to 30 in good health and CMV-seropositive. CDR3s include the opening cysteine and the closing phenylalanine or tryptophan. D genes are given only for firm matches. Rows may omit the clone size; those that give it use once, few, many or a size class.

D gene,J gene,clone size,V gene,CDR3 DNA,CDR3 protein
.,TRBJ2-5,once,TRBV7-3,TGTGCCAGCAGCCCGTACTCAGGGTTCCAAGAGACCCAGTACTTC,CASSPYSGFQETQYF
TRBD2,TRBJ2-3,.,TRBV29-1,TGCAGCGTTTCTAGCGGGAGACGAGATACGCAGTATTTT,CSVSSGRRDTQYF
TRBD1,TRBJ2-2,once,TRBV11-1,TGTGCCAGCAGCCCGGGACAGAAGGCCACCGGGGAGCTGTTTTTT,CASSPGQKATGELFF
TRBD2,TRBJ2-5,few,TRBV10-3,TGTGCCATCAGTGTGGGGCGGGAGTTCCAAGAGACCCAGTACTTC,CAISVGREFQETQYF
TRBD1,TRBJ2-2,.,TRBV4-1,TGCGCCAGCAGCCCCGGACAGGGGAGGCTTTTGAACACCGGGGAGCTGTTTTTT,CASSPGQGRLLNTGELFF
.,TRBJ1-1,.,TRBV7-9,TGTGCCAGCAGCTCCCCCAGTTGGGGCACCACTGAAGCTTTCTTT,CASSSPSWGTTEAFF
.,TRBJ2-1,medium-sized,TRBV6-1,TGTGCCAGCAGTGATGCGGAATACAATGAGCAGTTCTTC,CASSDAEYNEQFF
TRBD2,TRBJ2-7,.,TRBV4-2,TGTGCCAGCAGCCCTGGGTCAGGCGGGAGAGGCGCCTACGAGCAGTACTTC,CASSPGSGGRGAYEQYF
TRBD1,TRBJ1-4,.,TRBV18,TGTGCCAGCTCTCGTGGACAGGGGAATGAAAAACTGTTTTTT,CASSRGQGNEKLFF
TRBD2,TRBJ2-5,.,TRBV19,TGTGCCAGCCAGTCGACTAGCGGGAGTGGGGAGACCCAGTACTTC,CASQSTSGSGETQYF
.,TRBJ2-7,.,TRBV19,TGTGCCAGTAGTCCCGGGGACCCCCGTAGGGGGATCTACGAGCAGTACTTC,CASSPGDPRRGIYEQYF
TRBD2,TRBJ2-1,.,TRBV9,TGTGCCAGCAGCACTCTAGCGGTCTCAACCCCCCATGAGCAGTTCTTC,CASSTLAVSTPHEQFF
.,TRBJ1-2,.,TRBV5-6,TGTGCCAGCAGCTTGGAGAGGAGGACGTATGGCTACACCTTC,CASSLERRTYGYTF
TRBD1,TRBJ1-1,.,TRBV5-1,TGCGCCAGCAGCTTGGCTCGGGACAGGGATGGCACTGAAGCTTTCTTT,CASSLARDRDGTEAFF
TRBD2,TRBJ2-3,.,TRBV29-1,TGCAGCGTCCTCGGGGGGGGATTCGATACGCAGTATTTT,CSVLGGGFDTQYF
.,TRBJ2-2,.,TRBV11-3,TGTGCCAGCAGCCCCGGACTCTTATGGGACACCGGGGAGCTGTTTTTT,CASSPGLLWDTGELFF
.,TRBJ2-7,.,TRBV11-2,TGTGCCAGCAGCCCCCGCCGGGGGGCGGTCTCCTACGAGCAGTACTTC,CASSPRRGAVSYEQYF